Listed below are T cell receptor beta chains from one sample, sequenced in a study of early stage breast cancer tumors. Repertoires were generated with immunoSEQ multiplex PCR, while TCRdb's copy carries only in-frame clones and drops some. The table has more than 15,000 clones, about four fifths seen once. The sample comprised blood. The receptors were gathered from a person aged 65 to 85 with breast cancer. Both conserved end residues are part of each CDR3. Each record gives: clone size, D gene, J gene, V gene, CDR3 protein, CDR3 DNA. D genes are given only for firm matches. Rows give clone size only sometimes, using once, few, many, or a class for an expanded clone.

abundance: -
d_gene: TRBD1
j_gene: TRBJ2-1
v_gene: TRBV5-1
CDR3aa: CASSTEGQSYNEQFF
CDR3nt: TGCGCCAGCAGCACCGAGGGACAGAGCTACAATGAGCAGTTCTTC

abundance: -
d_gene: TRBD1
j_gene: TRBJ1-4
v_gene: TRBV6-5
CDR3aa: CASTDLGQGVKKLFF
CDR3nt: TGTGCCAGCACCGACCTAGGACAGGGCGTTAAAAAACTGTTTTTT

abundance: -
d_gene: TRBD1
j_gene: TRBJ1-5
v_gene: TRBV11-3
CDR3aa: CASSSEETGVLQSAQHF
CDR3nt: TGTGCCAGCAGCTCAGAGGAGACAGGGGTCCTCCAATCAGCCCAGCATTTT

abundance: -
d_gene: -
j_gene: TRBJ1-6
v_gene: TRBV6-6
CDR3aa: CASSYDSYNSPLHF
CDR3nt: TGTGCCAGCAGTTACGACAGTTATAATTCACCCCTCCACTTT

abundance: -
d_gene: TRBD2
j_gene: TRBJ2-5
v_gene: TRBV5-1
CDR3aa: CASSGGDYRVVTQYF
CDR3nt: TGCGCCAGCAGCGGAGGGGACTACCGAGTGGTGACCCAGTACTTC

abundance: -
d_gene: -
j_gene: TRBJ2-2
v_gene: TRBV5-1
CDR3aa: CASSSSGNTGELFF
CDR3nt: TGCGCCAGCAGCTCCTCAGGGAACACCGGGGAGCTGTTTTTT

abundance: few
d_gene: -
j_gene: TRBJ1-1
v_gene: TRBV2
CDR3aa: CASTEEGNTEAFF
CDR3nt: TGTGCCAGCACTGAGGAGGGGAACACTGAAGCTTTCTTT

abundance: -
d_gene: TRBD2
j_gene: TRBJ2-2
v_gene: TRBV5-1
CDR3aa: CASSPTSGGASGELFF
CDR3nt: TGCGCCAGCAGCCCGACTAGCGGGGGGGCCTCTGGGGAGCTGTTTTTT

abundance: -
d_gene: -
j_gene: TRBJ2-6
v_gene: TRBV18
CDR3aa: CASSPRGARGANVLTF
CDR3nt: TGTGCCAGCTCACCTCGGGGGGCTAGGGGGGCCAACGTCCTGACTTTC

abundance: -
d_gene: TRBD1
j_gene: TRBJ1-2
v_gene: TRBV5-1
CDR3aa: CASSLLPDRVNYGYTF
CDR3nt: TGCGCCAGCAGCTTGCTTCCCGACAGGGTGAACTATGGCTACACCTTC

abundance: -
d_gene: -
j_gene: TRBJ2-1
v_gene: TRBV2
CDR3aa: CASSVAYEQFF
CDR3nt: TGTGCCAGCAGTGTAGCCTATGAGCAGTTCTTC

abundance: -
d_gene: TRBD1
j_gene: TRBJ2-7
v_gene: TRBV28
CDR3aa: CASSFRDRVSFPYEQYF
CDR3nt: TGTGCCAGCAGTTTCAGGGACAGGGTTTCTTTCCCATACGAGCAGTACTTC

abundance: once
d_gene: TRBD2
j_gene: TRBJ2-5
v_gene: TRBV5-1
CDR3aa: CASSLLRLAGGNQETQYF
CDR3nt: TGCGCCAGCAGCTTGTTACGACTAGCGGGGGGGAACCAAGAGACCCAGTACTTC

abundance: -
d_gene: TRBD2
j_gene: TRBJ2-3
v_gene: TRBV5-1
CDR3aa: CASSLWTSGADTQYF
CDR3nt: TGCGCCAGCAGCTTGTGGACTAGCGGGGCAGATACGCAGTATTTT

abundance: -
d_gene: -
j_gene: TRBJ2-1
v_gene: TRBV18
CDR3aa: CASSPPWGPNEQFF
CDR3nt: TGTGCCAGCTCACCACCTTGGGGGCCGAATGAGCAGTTCTTC

abundance: -
d_gene: -
j_gene: TRBJ1-2
v_gene: TRBV7-9
CDR3aa: CASSPRDFGGYTF
CDR3nt: TGTGCCAGCAGCCCCAGGGATTTTGGTGGCTACACCTTC

abundance: -
d_gene: TRBD2
j_gene: TRBJ2-7
v_gene: TRBV30
CDR3aa: CASGAGGFYEQYF
CDR3nt: TGTGCCTCCGGGGCGGGGGGGTTCTACGAGCAGTACTTC

abundance: -
d_gene: TRBD2
j_gene: TRBJ2-1
v_gene: TRBV6-4
CDR3aa: CASSRGGVDNEQFF
CDR3nt: TGTGCCAGCAGCCGGGGGGGCGTCGACAATGAGCAGTTCTTC

abundance: -
d_gene: TRBD2
j_gene: TRBJ2-7
v_gene: TRBV2
CDR3aa: CASREGLAGPYEQYF
CDR3nt: TGTGCCAGCAGAGAAGGACTAGCTGGACCGTACGAGCAGTACTTC

abundance: -
d_gene: -
j_gene: TRBJ2-2
v_gene: TRBV7-2
CDR3aa: CASSLSRRTGELVF
CDR3nt: TGTGCCAGCAGCTTATCGCGACGGACCGGGGAGCTGGTTTTT

abundance: -
d_gene: -
j_gene: TRBJ2-2
v_gene: TRBV15
CDR3aa: CATSRPLTGYTGELFF
CDR3nt: TGTGCCACCAGCAGACCCCTTACAGGGTACACCGGGGAGCTGTTTTTT

abundance: -
d_gene: -
j_gene: TRBJ1-6
v_gene: TRBV28
CDR3aa: CASSLGRGYNSPLHF
CDR3nt: TGTGCCAGCAGTTTAGGGAGAGGGTATAATTCACCCCTCCACTTT

abundance: -
d_gene: TRBD1
j_gene: TRBJ1-2
v_gene: TRBV29-1
CDR3aa: CSVGDRGSNYGYTF
CDR3nt: TGCAGCGTTGGGGACAGGGGGTCTAACTATGGCTACACCTTC

abundance: -
d_gene: TRBD1
j_gene: TRBJ2-7
v_gene: TRBV14
CDR3aa: CASSHFGQVLTHEQYF
CDR3nt: TGTGCCAGCAGCCATTTCGGACAGGTTCTTACCCACGAGCAGTACTTC

abundance: few
d_gene: -
j_gene: TRBJ1-1
v_gene: TRBV11-2
CDR3aa: CASSLRDTEAFF
CDR3nt: TGTGCCAGCAGCTTACGGGACACTGAAGCTTTCTTT

abundance: -
d_gene: TRBD1
j_gene: TRBJ1-5
v_gene: TRBV19
CDR3aa: CASSKTGFAQPQHF
CDR3nt: TGTGCCAGTAGCAAGACAGGGTTTGCTCAGCCCCAGCATTTT